The rows below give T cell receptor beta chains drawn from one sample of a study of neurological immune-mediated disorders. TCRdb re-analysed the 5' RACE reads in MiXCR, keeping a single row per CDR3 protein. The table has more than 45,000 distinct CDR3 sequences, about an eighth seen once. Input material: PBMCs. Source of these receptors: a man aged 55-75 years in good health. The CDR3 runs from the conserved cysteine through the conserved F or W. A D gene is named only where the DNA matches it firmly. For some rows the clone size is stated as once, few or many, or as a class when expanded; others skip it.

>.|.|TRBJ1-2|TRBV7-9
CAIFPGSGYGYTF
TGTGCCATCTTCCCCGGATCAGGCTATGGCTACACCTTC
>many|.|TRBJ2-7|TRBV5-1
CASSHVEGLGEQYF
TGCGCCAGCAGCCATGTCGAGGGGTTGGGCGAGCAGTACTTC
>many|TRBD1|TRBJ1-1|TRBV5-5
CASTLLGTGGTEAFF
TGTGCCAGCACCCTCCTCGGGACAGGGGGCACTGAAGCTTTCTTT
>.|.|TRBJ2-7|TRBV7-9
CASSLALKGDEQYF
TGTGCCAGCAGCTTAGCGCTTAAGGGGGACGAGCAGTACTTC
>.|.|TRBJ1-4|TRBV7-9
CASSLGHGLSYEKLFF
TGTGCCAGCAGCTTAGGACATGGGCTGAGCTACGAAAAACTGTTTTTT
>few|TRBD2|TRBJ2-5|TRBV7-9
CASSSLAGDQETQYF
TGTGCCAGCAGCTCCCTAGCGGGGGACCAAGAGACCCAGTACTTC
>many|.|TRBJ1-1|TRBV4-3
CASSPPGKPNTEAFF
TGCGCCAGCAGCCCCCCCGGCAAGCCGAACACTGAAGCTTTCTTT
>.|TRBD1|TRBJ2-3|TRBV6-2/TRBV6-3
CASQQGVETDTQYF
TGTGCCAGCCAACAGGGGGTTGAGACAGATACGCAGTATTTT
>many|.|TRBJ2-1|TRBV7-8
CASSTNSGSEQFF
TGTGCCAGCAGCACGAACTCAGGAAGTGAGCAGTTCTTC
>many|.|TRBJ1-2|TRBV20-1
CSARPIDRPPNYGYTF
TGCAGTGCTAGACCCATAGACAGACCTCCCAACTATGGCTACACCTTC
>many|.|TRBJ1-2|TRBV20-1
CSSRGTYGYTF
TGCAGTTCGAGGGGGACCTATGGCTACACCTTC
>many|TRBD2|TRBJ2-7|TRBV6-5
CASSQSGGAHEQYF
TGTGCCAGCAGCCAAAGCGGGGGGGCCCACGAGCAGTACTTC
>.|TRBD1|TRBJ2-7|TRBV20-1
CSAPGQGAYEQYF
TGCAGTGCGCCGGGACAGGGGGCTTACGAGCAGTACTTC
>many|.|TRBJ1-1|TRBV2
CARTETGPNTEAFF
TGTGCCAGAACCGAGACGGGACCTAACACTGAAGCTTTCTTT
>many|.|TRBJ1-2|TRBV20-1
CSALRQLDGYTF
TGCAGTGCTCTTAGACAGCTGGATGGCTACACCTTC
>.|.|TRBJ2-3|TRBV4-2
CASSQGAAPSTDTQYF
TGTGCCAGCAGCCAAGGTGCGGCACCTAGCACAGATACGCAGTATTTT
>many|.|TRBJ1-1|TRBV7-2
CASSLAVQGGTEAFF
TGTGCCAGCAGCTTAGCGGTTCAGGGTGGCACTGAAGCTTTCTTT
>many|.|TRBJ2-2|TRBV21-1
CASTSGTGETGELFF
TGTGCCAGCACCTCCGGGACAGGGGAGACCGGGGAGCTGTTTTTT
>many|TRBD1|TRBJ2-3|TRBV24-1
CATGQDTDTQYF
TGTGCCACCGGACAGGATACAGATACGCAGTATTTT
>.|.|TRBJ2-2|TRBV21-1
CASSKGYRITGELFFGEGSELFF
.
>.|.|TRBJ1-5|TRBV4-3
CASSQGEGVQPQHF
TGCGCCAGCAGCCAAGGGGAGGGTGTTCAGCCCCAGCATTTT
>.|TRBD1|TRBJ2-7|TRBV20-1
CSARDREYEQYF
TGCAGTGCTCGGGACAGGGAGTACGAGCAGTACTTC